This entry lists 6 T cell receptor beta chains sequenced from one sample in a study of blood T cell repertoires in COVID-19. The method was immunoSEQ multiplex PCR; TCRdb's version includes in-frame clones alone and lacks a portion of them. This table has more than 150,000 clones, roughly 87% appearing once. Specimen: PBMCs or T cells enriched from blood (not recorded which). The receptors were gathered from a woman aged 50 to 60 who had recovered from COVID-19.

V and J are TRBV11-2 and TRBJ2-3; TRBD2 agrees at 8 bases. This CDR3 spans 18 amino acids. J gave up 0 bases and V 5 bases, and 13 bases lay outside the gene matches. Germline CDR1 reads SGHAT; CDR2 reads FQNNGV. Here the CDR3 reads CASSRSSGGPFSTDTQYF. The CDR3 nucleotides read TGTGCCAGCAGCAGGAGCTCGGGAGGGCCCTTTAGCACAGATACGCAGTATTTT.

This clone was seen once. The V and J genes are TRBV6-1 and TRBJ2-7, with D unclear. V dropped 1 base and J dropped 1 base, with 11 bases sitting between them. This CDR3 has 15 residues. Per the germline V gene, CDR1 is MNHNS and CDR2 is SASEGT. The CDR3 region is CASSEELGPSYEQYF. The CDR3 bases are TGTGCCAGCAGTGAAGAACTGGGCCCATCCTACGAGCAGTACTTC.

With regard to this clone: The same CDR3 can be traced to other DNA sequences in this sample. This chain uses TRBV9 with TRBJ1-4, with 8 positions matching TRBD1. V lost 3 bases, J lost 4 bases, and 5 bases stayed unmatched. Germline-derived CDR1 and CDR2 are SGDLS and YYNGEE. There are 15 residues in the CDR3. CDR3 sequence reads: CASSAQGQGNEKLFF. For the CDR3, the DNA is TGTGCCAGCAGCGCTCAAGGACAGGGTAATGAAAAACTGTTTTTT.

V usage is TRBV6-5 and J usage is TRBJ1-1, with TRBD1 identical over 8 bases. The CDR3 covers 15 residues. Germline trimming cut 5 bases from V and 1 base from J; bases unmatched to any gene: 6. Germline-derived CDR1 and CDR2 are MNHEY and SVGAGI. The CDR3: CASSRDGQGNTEAFF. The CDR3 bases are TGTGCCAGCAGTCGCGACGGACAGGGGAACACTGAAGCTTTCTTT.

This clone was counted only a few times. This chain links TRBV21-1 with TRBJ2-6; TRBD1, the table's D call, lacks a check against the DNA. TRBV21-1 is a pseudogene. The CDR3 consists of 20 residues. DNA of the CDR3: TGTGCCAGCGGCAGATTACTACCGGGACAGGGGACCTCTGGGGCCAACGTCCTGACTTTC. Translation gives CASGRLLPGQGTSGANVLTF.

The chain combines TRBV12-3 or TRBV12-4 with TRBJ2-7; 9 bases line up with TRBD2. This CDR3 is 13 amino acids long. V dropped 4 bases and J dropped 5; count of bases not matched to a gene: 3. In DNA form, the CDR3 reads TGTGCCAGCAGTTCCGCTAGCGGGAACGAGCAGTACTTC. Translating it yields CASSSASGNEQYF.